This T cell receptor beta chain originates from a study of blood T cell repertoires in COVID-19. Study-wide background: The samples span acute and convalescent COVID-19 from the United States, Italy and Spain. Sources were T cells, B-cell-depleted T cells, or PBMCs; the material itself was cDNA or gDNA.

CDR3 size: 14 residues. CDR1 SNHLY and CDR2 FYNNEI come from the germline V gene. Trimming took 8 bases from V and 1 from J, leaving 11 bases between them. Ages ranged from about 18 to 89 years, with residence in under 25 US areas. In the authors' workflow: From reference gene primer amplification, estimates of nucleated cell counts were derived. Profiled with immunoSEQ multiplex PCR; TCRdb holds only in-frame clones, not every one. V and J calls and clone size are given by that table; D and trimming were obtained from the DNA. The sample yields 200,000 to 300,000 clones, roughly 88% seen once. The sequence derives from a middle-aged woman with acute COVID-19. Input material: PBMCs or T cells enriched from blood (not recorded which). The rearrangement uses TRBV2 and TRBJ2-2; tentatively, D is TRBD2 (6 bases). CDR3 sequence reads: CASGEAGNTGELFF. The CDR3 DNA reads TGTGCCAGCGGGGAGGCGGGGAACACCGGGGAGCTGTTTTTT.